These 30 T cell receptor beta chains were sequenced from one sample in a study of blood T cell repertoires in COVID-19. Produced via immunoSEQ multiplex PCR; TCRdb's table is partial and in-frame only. Counted here are a few hundred thousand clones, roughly four fifths occurring once; the ten biggest clones make up 5.1%. The sample taken for sequencing was PBMCs or T cells enriched from blood (not recorded which). The receptors here all came from a woman in her forties or fifties who had recovered from COVID-19.

J is TRBJ1-4 and V is TRBV19; D is uncertain. V gave up 7 bases and J gave up 3 bases, with 9 bases separating them. The germline V gene has CDR1 LNHDA and CDR2 SQIVND (reference sequence). The CDR3 extends over 13 amino acids. CDR3 DNA sequence: TGTGCCAGTACACGGAGCGCTAATGAAAAACTGTTTTTT. Amino acid sequence: CASTRSANEKLFF.

In this sample, this clone turned up a few times. The rearrangement uses TRBV2 and TRBJ2-1, with 7 nucleotides matching TRBD2. From germline, CDR1 is SNHLY and CDR2 FYNNEI. The J segment lost 5 bases and the V segment lost 2 bases, leaving 12 bases of the junction unmatched. This CDR3 contains 17 residues. CDR3 residues: CASSEFVFAGRDNEQFF. For the CDR3, the DNA is TGTGCCAGCAGTGAATTTGTGTTCGCAGGGAGGGACAATGAGCAGTTCTTC.

J is TRBJ1-3 and V is TRBV3-1 (or the pseudogene TRBV3-2); D gene ambiguous. Trimming stripped 4 bases from V and 4 bases from J, with 8 bases between. The CDR3 is 13 residues long. The germline gives CDR1 LGHDT, CDR2 YNNKEL (reference sequence). The CDR3 here is CASSPRRGNTIYF. The CDR3 DNA sequence: TGTGCCAGCAGCCCCCGCAGGGGAAACACCATATATTTT.

The J gene is TRBJ2-5, the V gene TRBV19; 13 bases are shared with TRBD2. The CDR3 is made up of 15 amino acids. V lost 6 bases and J lost 4; bases outside the gene matches: 5. Germline V CDR1 and CDR2: LNHDA, SQIVND (reference sequence). The CDR3 region has the DNA TGTGCCAGTAGGGAAAGGACTAGCGGGAGAGAGACCCAGTACTTC. Translated: CASRERTSGRETQYF.

The chain couples TRBV5-1 to TRBJ1-4, with TRBD1 as a possible D gene (5 bases). The CDR3 contains 17 residues. V gave up 6 bases and J gave up 0 bases, with 18 bases separating them. Germline assignment: CDR1 SGHRS and CDR2 YFSETQ. The chain's CDR3 is CASKVNGGTATNEKLFF. Here the CDR3 DNA reads TGCGCCAGCAAGGTCAACGGCGGGACCGCAACTAATGAAAAACTGTTTTTT.

The V call is TRBV15, the J call TRBJ2-3; 8 nucleotides agree with TRBD1. The germline gives CDR1 LNHNV, CDR2 YYDKDF (reference sequence). The CDR3 is made up of 13 amino acids. Losses at the gene ends were 9 bases for V and 2 bases for J; bases not matched to a gene: 4. CDR3 nucleotide sequence: TGTGCCACGGGGACAGGCCCCACAGATACGCAGTATTTT. Translation: CATGTGPTDTQYF.

This clone showed up just once. This rearrangement joins TRBV29-1 to TRBJ2-1, with D possibly TRBD1 on 6 matching bases. The CDR3 consists of 16 residues. With 3 bases removed from V and 2 bases from J, the gap between germline ends came to 17 bases. Germline values: CDR1 SQVTM, CDR2 ANQGSEA. DNA for the CDR3: TGCAGCGTTGAGCCAACCGGGACACCGACCTACAATGAGCAGTTCTTC. Translating gives CSVEPTGTPTYNEQFF.

In its sample, this clone was seen once. This sequence joins TRBV7-6 and TRBJ1-4; 9 bases map to TRBD1. Germline V gives CDR1 SGHVS, CDR2 FNYEAQ. The J segment lost 8 bases and the V segment lost 5 bases, leaving 6 bases of the junction unmatched. This CDR3 has 14 amino acids. In DNA form, the CDR3 reads TGTGCCAGCAGCCGGACAGGGGCGGGAGAAAAACTGTTTTTT. It specifies CASSRTGAGEKLFF.

This clone has just a few counts. The CDR3 reads CASSLLQGAGNTIYF. Here the CDR3 DNA reads TGTGCCAGCAGCTTATTACAGGGGGCTGGAAACACCATATATTTT. This chain connects TRBV7-8 to TRBJ1-3; 8 bases line up with TRBD1. The CDR3 spans 15 residues. V trimming: 2 bases; J trimming: 2 bases; junction bases outside the gene matches: 2. The germline gives CDR1 SGHVS, CDR2 FQNEAQ.

The gene calls are TRBV6-5 and TRBJ1-2, with D perhaps matching TRBD1 (6 bases). V shed 10 bases and J shed 8 bases, with 23 bases lying between them. CDR3 length equals 14 residues. Germline-derived CDR1 and CDR2 are MNHEY and SVGAGI. Here the CDR3 DNA reads TGTGCCACGGCGCTAGGGGGGGGGCGAAGCGGCTACACCTTC. The encoded protein is CATALGGGRSGYTF.

CDR3 sequence reads: CASSFGVDTGELFF. CDR3 in DNA: TGTGCCAGCAGTTTCGGGGTGGACACCGGGGAGCTGTTTTTT. This rearrangement joins TRBV27 to TRBJ2-2, with a possible D match to TRBD2 (5 bases). The CDR3 has 14 amino acids. Germline V gene data show CDR1 as MNHEY and CDR2 as SMNVEV (reference sequence). Trimming removed 3 bases from V and 3 bases from J, with 8 bases in between.

The chain combines TRBV19 with TRBJ1-5; D is ambiguous. CDR3 size: 15 residues. The germline CDR1 and CDR2 sequences are LNHDA and SQIVND (reference sequence). Between the trimmed V and J ends, which lost 5 bases and 1 base, there was a span of 12 bases. The CDR3 loop reads CASSVGDLSNQPQHF. The DNA of the CDR3 is TGTGCCAGTAGTGTCGGTGATCTGAGCAATCAGCCCCAGCATTTT. The complete variable domain, with remaining parts taken from reference TRBV19 and TRBJ1-5, reads DGGITQSPKYLFRKEGQNVTLSCEQNLNHDAMYWYRQDPGQGLRLIYYSQIVNDFQKGDIAEGYSVSREKKESFPLTVTSAQKNPTAFYLCASSVGDLSNQPQHFGDGTRLSIL.

The chain uses TRBV6-4 and TRBJ1-6; D remains ambiguous. The CDR3 is made up of 15 amino acids. The V end was cut by 3 bases, the J end by 0 bases, with 6 bases between. Germline CDR1 is MRHNA and CDR2 is SNTAGT. CDR3 nucleotide sequence: TGTGCCAGCAGTGAAGAGAGCTCCTATAATTCACCCCTCCACTTT. Its translation: CASSEESSYNSPLHF.

This chain uses TRBV19 with TRBJ1-4; TRBD1 matches 7 bases. Germline lookup yields CDR1 LNHDA and CDR2 SQIVND (reference sequence). V was clipped by 6 bases and J by 8 bases; unmatched bases: 12. This CDR3 has 15 residues. The CDR3 DNA follows: TGTGCCAGTAGGTTTGGCACAGGGGTGGGGGAAAAACTGTTTTTT. Translation: CASRFGTGVGEKLFF.

The chain uses TRBV15 and TRBJ2-2; 8 bases agree with TRBD1. Germline assignment: CDR1 LNHNV and CDR2 YYDKDF (reference sequence). V trimming: 1 base; J trimming: 4 bases; junction bases outside the gene matches: 20. The CDR3 is made up of 21 amino acids. CDR3 coding DNA: TGTGCCACCAGCAGAGTGACTCGGGCCAGGGGGCGGGTATTGGGCACCGGGGAGCTGTTTTTT. Translated, it gives CATSRVTRARGRVLGTGELFF. The full variable domain, with the rest looked up from reference TRBV15 and TRBJ2-2, is DAMVIQNPRYQVTQFGKPVTLSCSQTLNHNVMYWYQQKSSQAPKLLFHYYDKDFNNEADTPDNFQSRRPNTSFCFLDIRSPGLGDTAMYLCATSRVTRARGRVLGTGELFFGEGSRLTVL.

V gene TRBV19 combines with J gene TRBJ1-1; TRBD1 agrees at 9 bases. The CDR3 sequence is 14 residues long. CDR1 is LNHDA, CDR2 SQIVND, per germline (reference sequence). After removal of 6 bases from V and 3 bases from J, the junction contained 5 bases not matched to a gene. CDR3 residues: CASRQGARDTEAFF. DNA for the CDR3: TGTGCCAGTAGACAGGGGGCGCGAGACACTGAAGCTTTCTTT.

The rearrangement joins TRBV11-3 to TRBJ2-1; 8 bases map to TRBD2. The germline CDR1 and CDR2 sequences are SGHNT and YENEEA. V lost 4 bases, J lost 8 bases, and 10 bases stayed unmatched. The length of the CDR3 is 15 residues. The CDR3 coding sequence is TGTGCCAGCAGCTCCCCTGGACTAGCAGTGGATGAGCAGTTCTTC. Translation gives CASSSPGLAVDEQFF.

This chain connects TRBV7-2 to TRBJ1-2; possible D gene TRBD1, 6 bases. The germline V gene has CDR1 SGHTA and CDR2 FQGNSA. V was shortened by 2 bases and J by 4 bases, with 11 bases between the two germline ends. CDR3 length equals 14 residues. The CDR3 is CASSLYQGPYGYTF. DNA of the CDR3: TGTGCCAGCAGCTTATATCAGGGGCCCTATGGCTACACCTTC.

The chain carries TRBV7-2 and TRBJ1-5; D is perhaps TRBD1 (6 bases). The CDR3 sequence is 15 residues long. Deletions cut 1 base from V and 5 bases from J, with 12 bases between. CDR1 and CDR2 from the germline V gene are SGHTA and FQGNSA. In DNA form, the CDR3 reads TGTGCCAGCAGCTTAGTCCCCAGGGGACATCAGCCCCAGCATTTT. It encodes CASSLVPRGHQPQHF.

This chain joins TRBV6-2 or TRBV6-3 and TRBJ1-5; unclear D gene. CDR1 is MNHEY and CDR2 is SVGEGT in the germline V gene. The CDR3 is 13 amino acids. V lost 2 bases, J lost 7 bases, and 9 bases lay in between. The CDR3 bases are TGTGCCAGCAGTTACGCGGTGAACCAGCCCCAGCATTTT. Its protein is CASSYAVNQPQHF.

This sequence joins TRBV18 and TRBJ1-5; D is unresolved. CDR3 size: 15 residues. The germline gives CDR1 KGHSH, CDR2 LQKENI. Trimming cost V 1 base and J 5 bases, with 12 bases left between them. The CDR3 DNA sequence: TGTGCCAGCTCACCACAGCCTCGGCAGGATCAGCCCCAGCATTTT. The encoded protein is CASSPQPRQDQPQHF.

This sequence joins TRBV9 and TRBJ1-1; possible D gene TRBD1, 6 bases. CDR3 length: 16 residues. Germline values: CDR1 SGDLS, CDR2 YYNGEE. V lost 3 bases and J 1 base, leaving 16 bases between the germline ends. The CDR3 region is CASSGAGGRGNTEAFF. The DNA of the CDR3 is TGTGCCAGCAGCGGGGCGGGGGGCCGCGGGAACACTGAAGCTTTCTTT.

This clone was recorded only once. This chain joins TRBV19 and TRBJ2-7, with 8 bases matching TRBD1. This CDR3 is built from 12 residues. Trimming at V came to 6 bases and at J to 6 bases, leaving 4 bases not matched to a gene. The germline gives CDR1 LNHDA, CDR2 SQIVND (reference sequence). The CDR3 region has the DNA TGTGCCAGTAGCGGACAGGGAATCGAGCAGTACTTC. Translated: CASSGQGIEQYF.

The chain employs TRBV30 and TRBJ2-1, with 14 bases identical to TRBD2. The CDR3 has 19 amino acids. Germline V gives CDR1 GTSNPN, CDR2 SVGIG (reference sequence). J was trimmed by 8 bases and V by 0 bases; bases with no gene match: 15. The CDR3 DNA is TGTGCCTGGAGTGTACTACGTTCGGGACTAGCGGGAGTAAGGGATGAGCAGTTCTTC. This encodes CAWSVLRSGLAGVRDEQFF. Based on the CDR3 plus reference TRBV30 and TRBJ2-1, the full variable domain is SQTIHQWPATLVQPVGSPLSLECTVEGTSNPNLYWYRQAAGRGLQLLFYSVGIGQISSEVPQNLSASRPQDRQFILSSKKLLLSDSGFYLCAWSVLRSGLAGVRDEQFFGPGTRLTVL.

The V call is TRBV18, the J call TRBJ1-2; the D is unclear. Germline V gene lookup returns CDR1 KGHSH and CDR2 LQKENI. The CDR3 is 16 residues long. V was clipped by 4 bases and J by 0 bases, with 15 bases between them. In nucleotides, the CDR3 is TGTGCCAGCTCACACAATGACGCCACAGCTAACTATGGCTACACCTTC. Encoded protein: CASSHNDATANYGYTF. The entire variable domain, with the rest obtained from reference TRBV18 and TRBJ1-2, is as follows: NAGVMQNPRHLVRRRGQEARLRCSPMKGHSHVYWYRQLPEEGLKFMVYLQKENIIDESGMPKERFSAEFPKEGPSILRIQQVVRGDSAAYFCASSHNDATANYGYTFGSGTRLTVV.

The chain has TRBV18 and TRBJ2-3; tentative D call: TRBD1 (6 bases). Germline lookup yields CDR1 KGHSH and CDR2 LQKENI. Trimming pared 8 bases from V and 6 bases from J, leaving 9 bases between. The CDR3 has 11 amino acids. CDR3 amino acids: CASQGMDTQYF. CDR3 sequence (DNA): TGTGCCAGCCAGGGGATGGATACGCAGTATTTT.

The V call is TRBV6-5, the J call TRBJ2-4; D may be TRBD2 (5 bases). Trimming pared 7 bases from V and 1 base from J, leaving 14 bases between. This CDR3 comprises 15 residues. Germline CDR1 reads MNHEY; CDR2 reads SVGAGI. CDR3 sequence (DNA): TGTGCCAGCACGGGGAGATCGGCGGCCAAAAACATTCAGTACTTC. It is translated as CASTGRSAAKNIQYF.

This clone turned up a few times. The chain couples TRBV30 to TRBJ2-7; 8 bases are shared with TRBD2. The CDR3 is made up of 17 amino acids. Germline trimming cut 3 bases from V and 1 base from J; bases unmatched to any gene: 14. In germline, CDR1 is GTSNPN, CDR2 SVGIG (reference sequence). CDR3 nucleotide sequence: TGTGCCTGGAGGCCTAATTGGGAACTAGCGGAATCCTACGAGCAGTACTTC. Protein product: CAWRPNWELAESYEQYF.

The chain couples TRBV28 to TRBJ1-2; D not resolved. V gave up 7 bases and J gave up 1 base, with 10 bases separating them. The CDR3 extends over 13 amino acids. Germline lookup yields CDR1 MDHEN and CDR2 SYDVKM. DNA of the CDR3: TGTGCCAGCACCTCCCGGGATAACTATGGCTACACCTTC. Translated, it gives CASTSRDNYGYTF.

The V call is TRBV7-9, the J call TRBJ1-2; TRBD1 agrees at 9 bases. V shed 5 bases, J shed 2 bases, and the junction held 6 bases outside the gene matches. Germline CDR1 is SEHNR and CDR2 is FQNEAQ (reference sequence). The CDR3 spans 15 residues. The CDR3 DNA sequence: TGTGCCAGCAGCACTACAGGGGGCTCGAACTATGGCTACACCTTC. The encoded protein is CASSTTGGSNYGYTF.